Detailed here is one T cell receptor (beta chain). Its specificity is not known. The diagnoses drew upon clinical symptoms, serum thyroxine and TRAb, thyroid ultrasound and orbital computed tomography. This sample is part of a study of T cells in Graves' hyperthyroidism and ophthalmopathy. Amplification of TCR beta CDR3 regions used RNA as the template. TCR CDR3 underwent first-round RT-PCR with the HTBI primer set. A single record per CDR3 protein comes from TCRdb applying MiXCR to the multiplex PCR reads. The sample lists around 490,000 distinct CDR3 sequences, 15% to 20% seen once, with about 50% in the top ten. Study results and caveats: Among clonotypes expanded in thyroid above 0.001, most were also found in blood.

CDR3 length equals 14 residues. The V gene lost 1 base and the J gene lost 6 bases, with 11 bases spanning the gap. Germline CDR1 and CDR2: KGHSH and LQKENI. The chain employs TRBV18 and TRBJ2-3; D unresolved. Sequencing was performed on blood. This clonotype originated in a man aged 40-49 years with Graves' ophthalmopathy. CDR3 sequence reads: CASSPLTAADTQYF. For the CDR3, the DNA is TGTGCCAGCTCACCACTGACCGCGGCGGATACGCAGTATTTT. The full variable domain, with the rest looked up from reference TRBV18 and TRBJ2-3, is NAGVMQNPRHLVRRRGQEARLRCSPMKGHSHVYWYRQLPEEGLKFMVYLQKENIIDESGMPKERFSAEFPKEGPSILRIQQVVRGDSAAYFCASSPLTAADTQYFGPGTRLTVL.